The 5 T cell receptor beta chains in this list originate from one sample, sequenced in a study of blood T cell repertoires in COVID-19. Repertoires were generated with immunoSEQ multiplex PCR, while TCRdb's copy carries only in-frame clones and drops some. The table lists 68,000 or so clones, just over 85% of them singletons. The sequencing input was peripheral blood. The receptors were sampled from a man aged 25-45 years with acute or convalescent COVID-19.

This rearrangement joins TRBV6-5 to TRBJ2-5; D might be TRBD1 (6 bases). The CDR3 runs to 15 residues. Germline CDR1 MNHEY, CDR2 SVGAGI. Trimming removed 7 bases at V and 2 bases at J, with 17 bases between. The CDR3 reads CASTWSGQLQETQYF. In DNA form, the CDR3 reads TGTGCCAGCACCTGGAGTGGACAGTTACAAGAGACCCAGTACTTC.

A note on this clone: An end of the junction does not agree with germline; a read error may underlie this. The chain carries TRBV7-7 and TRBJ2-7, with TRBD1 as a possible D gene (5 bases). Germline V gene sequence: CDR1 SSHAT, CDR2 FNYEAQ (reference sequence). The CDR3 runs 13 residues. As DNA, the CDR3 is TGTGCTAGCAGTGAGGCAGGGCGCTACGAGCAGTACTTC. This sequence encodes CASSEAGRYEQYF.

The genes are TRBV2 and TRBJ2-2; weak D call: TRBD2 (6 bases). Looked up from germline, CDR1 is SNHLY and CDR2 is FYNNEI. This CDR3 contains 20 residues. Trimming stripped 6 bases from V and 0 bases from J, with 26 bases between. The CDR3 bases are TGTGCCAGCAGACGAGAAAGCCTTCGGATCGGGAGAGCGAACACCGGGGAGCTGTTTTTT. Residues: CASRRESLRIGRANTGELFF.

This chain connects TRBV5-4 to TRBJ2-6; no clear D gene. CDR1 and CDR2 from the germline V gene are SGHNT and YYREEE (reference sequence). V dropped 4 bases and J dropped 1 base, with 9 bases sitting between them. The CDR3 totals 15 residues. CDR3 in DNA: TGTGCCAGCAGCCTCCTCGGGTCTGGGGCCAACGTCCTGACTTTC. This encodes CASSLLGSGANVLTF.

The gene calls are TRBV18 and TRBJ1-1; TRBD1 might be the D (5 bases). Trimming left V 2 bases short and J 0 bases short, with 16 bases between. CDR3 length equals 17 residues. Germline loops: CDR1 KGHSH, CDR2 LQKENI. CDR3 DNA sequence: TGTGCCAGCTCACCAATTGGACAAGAACTAATGAACACTGAAGCTTTCTTT. It codes for CASSPIGQELMNTEAFF.